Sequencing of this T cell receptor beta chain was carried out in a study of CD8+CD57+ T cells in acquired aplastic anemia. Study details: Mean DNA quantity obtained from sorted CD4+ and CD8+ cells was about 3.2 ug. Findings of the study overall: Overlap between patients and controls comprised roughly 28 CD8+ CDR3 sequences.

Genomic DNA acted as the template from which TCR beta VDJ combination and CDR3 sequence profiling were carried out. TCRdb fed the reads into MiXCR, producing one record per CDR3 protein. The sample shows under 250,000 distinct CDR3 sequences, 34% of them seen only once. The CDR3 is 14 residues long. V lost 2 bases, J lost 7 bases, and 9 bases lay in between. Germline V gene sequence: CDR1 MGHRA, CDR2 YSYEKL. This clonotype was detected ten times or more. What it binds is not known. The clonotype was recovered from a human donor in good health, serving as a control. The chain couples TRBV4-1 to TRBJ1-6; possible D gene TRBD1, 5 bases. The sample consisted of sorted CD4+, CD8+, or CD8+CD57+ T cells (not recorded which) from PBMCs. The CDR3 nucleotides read TGCGCCAGCAGCCAACCAGGGAAGAATTCACCCCTCCACTTT. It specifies CASSQPGKNSPLHF.